The 10 T cell receptor beta chains below were found in one sample sequenced in a study of monozygotic twins with inflammatory bowel disease. Following a re-call of the 5' RACE reads, TCRdb has one entry per CDR3 protein and lacks DNA. In total, the table holds roughly 150,000 distinct CDR3 sequences. The sequenced material came from blood. These TCRs come from a human donor with ulcerative colitis or Crohn's disease, or a healthy co-twin of an affected twin (not recorded which).

This chain connects TRBV20-1 to TRBJ2-7; TCRdb's D call of TRBD2 is untestable without DNA. This CDR3 contains 15 residues. In germline, CDR1 is DFQATT, CDR2 SNEGSKA (reference sequence). CDR3 sequence: CSAIPLAGVSYEQYF.

V usage is TRBV18 and J usage is TRBJ1-2; as DNA is missing, the TRBD1 call by TCRdb cannot be tested. The CDR3 totals 13 residues. CDR1 and CDR2 from the germline V gene are KGHSH and LQKENI. CDR3 protein: CASSPPGGYGYTF.

The chain carries TRBV28 and TRBJ1-5. The CDR3 is made up of 14 amino acids. Germline V CDR1 and CDR2: MDHEN, SYDVKM. The chain's CDR3 is CASSLYREGQPQHF.

The chain links TRBV6-1 to TRBJ1-5; TCRdb proposes TRBD1, but this gene call is untestable without DNA. This CDR3 is built from 14 residues. Germline V gene sequence: CDR1 MNHNS, CDR2 SASEGT. This chain's CDR3 is CASSPDREDQPQHF.

The chain carries TRBV20-1 and TRBJ2-2; TCRdb outputs TRBD2, but without DNA this stays unchecked. There are 16 residues in the CDR3. Germline lookup yields CDR1 DFQATT and CDR2 SNEGSKA (reference sequence). CDR3 residues: CSATGTSGRGAGELFF.

The chain carries TRBV12-3 or TRBV12-4 and TRBJ1-3. The CDR3 has 13 amino acids. CDR3 residues: CASSLISGNTIYF.

This chain links TRBV5-1 with TRBJ1-5; TCRdb selects TRBD1, and the lack of DNA leaves this call unchecked. CDR1 and CDR2 (germline): SGHRS, YFSETQ. This CDR3 comprises 14 residues. The CDR3 here is CASSPGTENQPQHF.

J is TRBJ2-2 and V is TRBV5-1; TCRdb reports TRBD1, a call that lacks DNA to check it against. CDR3 size: 16 residues. The germline CDR1 and CDR2 sequences are SGHRS and YFSETQ. CDR3 amino acids: CASSLAWQGNTGELFF.

V gene TRBV29-1 combines with J gene TRBJ1-4; TCRdb returns TRBD1, unconfirmable since there is no DNA. This CDR3 comprises 13 residues. CDR1 and CDR2 from the germline V gene are SQVTM and ANQGSEA. CDR3 region: CSVVTGDGGKLFF. Supplemented by reference TRBV29-1 and TRBJ1-4, the full variable domain reads SAVISQKPSRDICQRGTSLTIQCQVDSQVTMMFWYRQQPGQSLTLIATANQGSEATYESGFVIDKFPISRPNLTFSTLTVSNMSPEDSSIYLCSVVTGDGGKLFFGSGTQLSVL.

V usage is TRBV5-6 and J usage is TRBJ2-7. In germline, CDR1 is SGHDT, CDR2 YYEEEE. The CDR3 has 12 residues. CDR3 protein: CASSLFEYEQYF.